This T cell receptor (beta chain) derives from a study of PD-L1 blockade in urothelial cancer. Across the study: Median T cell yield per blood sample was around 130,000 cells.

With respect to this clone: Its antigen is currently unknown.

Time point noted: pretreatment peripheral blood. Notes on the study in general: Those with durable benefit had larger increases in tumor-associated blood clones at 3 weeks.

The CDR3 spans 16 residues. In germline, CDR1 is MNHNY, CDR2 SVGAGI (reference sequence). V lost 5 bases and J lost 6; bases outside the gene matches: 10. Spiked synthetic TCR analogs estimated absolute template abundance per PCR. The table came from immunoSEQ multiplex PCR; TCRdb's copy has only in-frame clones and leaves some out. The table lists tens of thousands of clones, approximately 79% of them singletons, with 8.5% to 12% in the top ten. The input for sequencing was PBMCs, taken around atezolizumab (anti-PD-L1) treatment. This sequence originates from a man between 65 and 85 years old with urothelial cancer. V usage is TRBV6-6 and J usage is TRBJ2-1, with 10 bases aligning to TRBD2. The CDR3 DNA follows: TGTGCCAGCAGTGCGACTAGCGGGTTAAAGGGCAATGAGCAGTTCTTC. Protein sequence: CASSATSGLKGNEQFF.